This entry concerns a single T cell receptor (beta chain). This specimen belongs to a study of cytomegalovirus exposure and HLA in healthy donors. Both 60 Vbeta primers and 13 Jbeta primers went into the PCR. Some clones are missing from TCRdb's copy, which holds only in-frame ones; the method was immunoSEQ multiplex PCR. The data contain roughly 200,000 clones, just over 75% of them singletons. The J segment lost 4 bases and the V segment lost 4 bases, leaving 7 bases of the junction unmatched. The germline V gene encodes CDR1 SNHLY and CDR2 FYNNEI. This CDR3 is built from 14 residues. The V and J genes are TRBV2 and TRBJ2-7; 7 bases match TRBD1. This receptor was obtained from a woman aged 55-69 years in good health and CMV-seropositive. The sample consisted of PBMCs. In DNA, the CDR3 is TGTGCCAGCAGTGGACAGGGATCGGGGTACGAGCAGTACTTC. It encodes CASSGQGSGYEQYF.